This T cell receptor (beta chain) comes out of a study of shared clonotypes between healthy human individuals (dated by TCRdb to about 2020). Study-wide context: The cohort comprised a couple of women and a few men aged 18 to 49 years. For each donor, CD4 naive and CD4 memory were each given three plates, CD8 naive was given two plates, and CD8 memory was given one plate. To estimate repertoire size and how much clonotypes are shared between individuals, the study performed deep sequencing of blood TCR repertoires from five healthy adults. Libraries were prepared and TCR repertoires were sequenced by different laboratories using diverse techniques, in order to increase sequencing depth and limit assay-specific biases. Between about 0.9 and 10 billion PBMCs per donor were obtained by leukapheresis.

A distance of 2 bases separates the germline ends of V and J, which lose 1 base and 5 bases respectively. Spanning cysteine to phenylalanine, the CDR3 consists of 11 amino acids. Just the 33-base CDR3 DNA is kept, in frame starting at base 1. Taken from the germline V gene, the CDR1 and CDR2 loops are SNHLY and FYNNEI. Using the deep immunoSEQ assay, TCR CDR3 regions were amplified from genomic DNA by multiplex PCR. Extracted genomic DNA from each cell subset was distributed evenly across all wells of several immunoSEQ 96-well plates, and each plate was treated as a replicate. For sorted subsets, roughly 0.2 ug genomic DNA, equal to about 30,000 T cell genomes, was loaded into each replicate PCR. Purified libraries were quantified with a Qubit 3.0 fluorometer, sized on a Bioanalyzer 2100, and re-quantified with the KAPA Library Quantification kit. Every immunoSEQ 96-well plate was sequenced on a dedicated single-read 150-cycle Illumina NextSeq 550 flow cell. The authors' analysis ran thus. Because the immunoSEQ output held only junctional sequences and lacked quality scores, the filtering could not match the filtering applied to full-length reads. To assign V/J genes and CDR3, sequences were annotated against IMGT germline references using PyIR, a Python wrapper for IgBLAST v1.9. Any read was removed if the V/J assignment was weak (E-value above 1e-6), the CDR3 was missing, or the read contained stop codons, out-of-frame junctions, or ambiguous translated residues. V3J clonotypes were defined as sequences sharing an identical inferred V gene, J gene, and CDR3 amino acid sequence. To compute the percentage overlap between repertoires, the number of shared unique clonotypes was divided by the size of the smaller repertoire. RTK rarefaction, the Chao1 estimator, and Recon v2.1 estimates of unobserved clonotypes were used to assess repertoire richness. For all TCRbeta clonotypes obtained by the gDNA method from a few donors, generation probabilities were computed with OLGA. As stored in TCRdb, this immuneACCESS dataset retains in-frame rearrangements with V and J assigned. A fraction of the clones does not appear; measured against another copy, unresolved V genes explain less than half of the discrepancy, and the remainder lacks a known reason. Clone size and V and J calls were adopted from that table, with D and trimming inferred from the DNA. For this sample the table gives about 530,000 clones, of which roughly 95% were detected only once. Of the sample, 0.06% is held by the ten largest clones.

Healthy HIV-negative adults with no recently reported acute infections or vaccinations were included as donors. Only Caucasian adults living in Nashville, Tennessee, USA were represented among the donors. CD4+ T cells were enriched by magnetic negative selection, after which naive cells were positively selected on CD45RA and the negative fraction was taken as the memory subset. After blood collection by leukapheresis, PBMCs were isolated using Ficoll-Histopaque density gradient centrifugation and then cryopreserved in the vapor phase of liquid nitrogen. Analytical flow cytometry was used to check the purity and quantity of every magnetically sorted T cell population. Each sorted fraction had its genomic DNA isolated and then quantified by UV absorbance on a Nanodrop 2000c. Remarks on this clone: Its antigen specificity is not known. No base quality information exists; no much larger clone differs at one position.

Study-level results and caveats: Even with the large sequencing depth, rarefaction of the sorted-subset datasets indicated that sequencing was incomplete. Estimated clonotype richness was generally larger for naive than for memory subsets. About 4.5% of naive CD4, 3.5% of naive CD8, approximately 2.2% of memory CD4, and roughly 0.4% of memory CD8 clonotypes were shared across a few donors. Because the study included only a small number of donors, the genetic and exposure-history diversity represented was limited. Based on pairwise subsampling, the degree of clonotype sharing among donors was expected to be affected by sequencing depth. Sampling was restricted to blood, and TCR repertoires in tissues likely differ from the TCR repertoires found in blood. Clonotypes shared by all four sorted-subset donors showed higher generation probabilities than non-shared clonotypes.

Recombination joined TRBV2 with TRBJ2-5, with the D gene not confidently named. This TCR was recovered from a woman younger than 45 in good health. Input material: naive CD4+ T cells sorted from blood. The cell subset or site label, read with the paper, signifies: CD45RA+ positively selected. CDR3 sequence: CASSEGETQYF. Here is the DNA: TGTGCCAGCAGTGAAGGGGAGACCCAGTACTTC.